The sequence of this T cell receptor (beta chain) was determined in a study of breast tumors, draining lymph nodes, adjacent tissues. The study, taken as a whole, reports: Most tumor T cells seemingly derive from lymph node, then expand in tumor. Luminal-like breast cancer showed significantly higher tumor–nontumor repertoire similarity than basal-like. Tumor TCR diversity was below lymph nodes but above nontumor tissue.

The CDR3 sequence is 20 residues long. CDR1 is SGHRS, CDR2 YFSETQ, per germline. Concerning this clonotype: Its specificity is not known. One end of the junction fails to match germline, which may point to a read error.

MiXCR, applied by TCRdb to the multiplex PCR reads, yields one record per CDR3 protein. The profile covers about 9,000 distinct CDR3 sequences, with under 55% appearing a single time and 14% taken by the ten largest. The sequencing sample was made of tumor-adjacent breast tissue. V and J are TRBV5-1 and TRBJ2-7; 15 nucleotides agree with TRBD2. The TCR sequence derives from a female donor with breast cancer. Some clones in this sample may be carry-over from other donors' samples. The CDR3 protein is CASSSNPGLAGGTIPYEQYF. CDR3 nucleotide sequence: TGCGCCAGCAGCTCTAACCCGGGACTAGCGGGAGGCACCATCCCCTACGAACAGTACTTC. The entire variable domain, with the rest obtained from reference TRBV5-1 and TRBJ2-7, is as follows: KAGVTQTPRYLIKTRGQQVTLSCSPISGHRSVSWYQQTPGQGLQFLFEYFSETQRNKGNFPGRFSGRQFSNSRSEMNVSTLELGDSALYLCASSSNPGLAGGTIPYEQYFGPGTRLTVT.